This paragraph reports one TCR beta chain. All patients were treatment-naive before thyroid surgery. This specimen belongs to a study of metastatic and nonmetastatic thyroid tumors. Overall study: From malignant and benign thyroid patients, repertoires in blood and in tumor or nodule tissue were compared.

Germline-derived CDR1 and CDR2 are GTSNPN and SVGIG (reference sequence). The CDR3 length is 13 residues. Trimming cost V 2 bases and J 5 bases; bases outside gene matches: 3. As handled by the study authors: In papillary thyroid cancer, a distant-metastasis classifier was built using CDR3 differences across clinicopathological groups. MiXCR reprocessed the PCR reads for TCRdb. The V and J calls, along with clone size, are taken from TCRdb and not from the paper's own processing. In the table there are about 19,000 clones, roughly 27% of which are singletons. This chain links TRBV30 with TRBJ2-7, with 10 bases that match TRBD1. Sequenced input: blood. This sequence was found in a male donor with papillary thyroid cancer or a benign thyroid nodule (not recorded which). Some clones in this sample may be carry-over from other donors' samples. The CDR3, as DNA: TGTGCCTGGAGTTGGGACAGGGGCGACGAGCAGTACTTC. It is translated as CAWSWDRGDEQYF. Full variable domain (remainder filled in from reference TRBV30 and TRBJ2-7): SQTIHQWPATLVQPVGSPLSLECTVEGTSNPNLYWYRQAAGRGLQLLFYSVGIGQISSEVPQNLSASRPQDRQFILSSKKLLLSDSGFYLCAWSWDRGDEQYFGPGTRLTVT.